This T cell receptor (beta chain) was sequenced in a study of shared clonotypes between healthy human individuals. Study results and caveats: It was observed that approximately 5% of naive CD4 clonotypes were shared across several donors. Naive subsets generally exceeded memory subsets in estimated richness. Lower generation probabilities were found for non-shared clonotypes than for those shared by all four donors.

Comments on this clone: Its matching antigen is unknown.

CD4+ cells were split into CD45RA+ naive and CD45RA-negative memory subsets. Repertoires were generated with immunoSEQ multiplex PCR, while TCRdb's copy carries only in-frame clones and drops some. The sample shows fewer than 2.5 million clones, approximately 94% of them seen only once. The CDR3 totals 13 residues. The J segment lost 4 bases and the V segment lost 2 bases, leaving 1 base of the junction unmatched. Germline V gene data show CDR1 as SNHLY and CDR2 as FYNNEI. The gene calls are TRBV2 and TRBJ2-5; 7 bases fit TRBD2. The TCR sequence derives from a man aged 18-30 years in good health. Some clones in this sample may be carry-over from other donors' samples. Specimen: naive CD4+ T cells from PBMCs. Indicated subset: CD45RA+ positively selected. The CDR3 is CASSERGVETQYF. In DNA, the CDR3 is TGTGCCAGCAGTGAACGGGGGGTAGAGACCCAGTACTTC.